The 26 T cell receptor beta chains below all came from one sample that was sequenced in a study of response to subunit inactivated influenza vaccine. TCRdb re-derived calls from the RT-PCR reads in MiXCR, one entry per CDR3 protein. The sample has 500,000 to 600,000 distinct CDR3 sequences; 16% are singletons. The sequences come from CD4+ T cells sorted from PBMCs, collected roughly 24 months after vaccination. Every receptor here comes from a man aged 50 to 75 who received an inactivated influenza vaccine.

This clonotype was observed many times. The chain carries TRBV3-1 and TRBJ2-7; TRBD2 might be the D (5 bases). Between the trimmed V and J ends, which lost 1 base and 2 bases, there was a span of 9 bases. The CDR3 runs 14 residues. Germline V gene sequence: CDR1 LGHDT, CDR2 YNNKEL (reference sequence). The DNA of the CDR3 is TGTGCCAGCAGCCAAGGCTACGGGACCTACGAGCAGTACTTC. This codes for CASSQGYGTYEQYF.

The chain couples TRBV12-3 or TRBV12-4 to TRBJ1-2; D is undetermined. The CDR3 consists of 13 residues. With 3 bases removed from V and 7 bases from J, the gap between germline ends came to 12 bases. The CDR3 is CASSLKRAAGYTF. The CDR3 DNA sequence: TGTGCCAGCAGTTTGAAAAGGGCCGCTGGCTACACCTTC.

This clonotype was seen a few times. At one boundary the junction diverges from the germline segment, which might be a read error. The chain carries TRBV9 and TRBJ1-1, with a possible D match to TRBD1 (5 bases). CDR1 and CDR2 from the germline V gene are SGDLS and YYNGEE. This CDR3 comprises 15 residues. The CDR3 region has the DNA TGTGCCAGCAGAATCGGGGACGGTACGAGCACTGAATCTTTCTTT. This encodes CASRIGDGTSTESFF.

This clonotype appeared a few times. The chain is built from TRBV4-2 and TRBJ2-2; unclear D gene. Per the germline V gene, CDR1 is LGHNA and CDR2 is YNFKEQ. V lost 0 bases and J 0 bases, leaving 8 bases between the germline ends. This CDR3 contains 16 residues. CDR3 sequence reads: CASSQDGAANTGELFF. Here the CDR3 DNA reads TGTGCCAGCAGCCAAGATGGAGCAGCGAACACCGGGGAGCTGTTTTTT.

There are a few counts of this clonotype. The V and J genes are TRBV30 and TRBJ2-5; either TRBD1 or TRBD2 may fit D (5 bases each). The CDR3 consists of 13 residues. CDR1 is GTSNPN and CDR2 is SVGIG in the germline V gene (reference sequence). Between the trimmed V and J ends, which lost 7 bases and 1 base, there was a span of 13 bases. CDR3 loop: CAFSSGLQETQYF. CDR3 DNA sequence: TGTGCCTTCTCGTCGGGGCTCCAAGAGACCCAGTACTTC.

This chain links TRBV5-1 with TRBJ2-7; D is perhaps TRBD1 (5 bases). CDR1 is SGHRS, CDR2 YFSETQ, per germline. V was shortened by 3 bases and J by 6 bases, with 19 bases between the two germline ends. The CDR3 is made up of 15 amino acids. In DNA, the CDR3 is TGCGCCAGCAGCTCCGCGACAGTGCCATCCCCCGAGCAGTACTTC. Translated: CASSSATVPSPEQYF.

On this clonotype: It is unclear where the CDR3 begins or ends on the DNA, so no DNA is shown, and the CDR3 is as TCRdb lists it. This chain connects TRBV12-3 or TRBV12-4 to TRBJ1-2. The CDR3 numbers 14 amino acids, ends counted. CDR3 loop: CASSFWPRLYGYTF.

In this sample, this clonotype turned up a few times. This chain connects TRBV4-2 to TRBJ2-3; no firm D call. This CDR3 has 15 residues. Germline-derived CDR1 and CDR2 are LGHNA and YNFKEQ. Trimming removed 0 bases from V and 9 bases from J, with 16 bases in between. The CDR3 DNA follows: TGTGCCAGCAGCCAAGATAGGAGCCCAACGGAGACGCAGTATTTT. Translated, it gives CASSQDRSPTETQYF.

The J gene is TRBJ2-1, the V gene TRBV15; no definite D call. The CDR3 extends over 15 amino acids. In germline, CDR1 is LNHNV, CDR2 YYDKDF (reference sequence). V lost 0 bases and J 0 bases, leaving 6 bases between the germline ends. The CDR3 DNA reads as TGTGCCACCAGCAGAGACAGAGTCTCCTACAATGAGCAGTTCTTC. Amino acids: CATSRDRVSYNEQFF.

There are a few counts of this clonotype. V gene TRBV27 combines with J gene TRBJ2-2; D is perhaps TRBD1 or TRBD2 (5 bases each). This CDR3 has 15 residues. Between the trimmed V and J ends, which lost 5 bases and 3 bases, there was a span of 13 bases. Germline V lookup: CDR1 MNHEY, CDR2 SMNVEV (reference sequence). The CDR3 region has the DNA TGTGCCAGCAGTCCTGGGGGTCGGGACACCGGGGAGCTGTTTTTT. Amino acid sequence: CASSPGGRDTGELFF.

This clonotype was counted only a few times. The rearrangement links TRBV5-1 to TRBJ2-1; tentative D call: TRBD1 (6 bases). This CDR3 has 14 amino acids. Looked up from germline, CDR1 is SGHRS and CDR2 is YFSETQ. With 6 bases removed from V and 3 bases from J, the gap between germline ends came to 13 bases. The CDR3 reads CASIKGDNYNEQFF. CDR3 nucleotides: TGCGCCAGCATTAAAGGGGACAACTACAATGAGCAGTTCTTC.

J is TRBJ2-1 and V is TRBV7-3; D is perhaps TRBD2 (7 bases). CDR1 SGHTA and CDR2 FQGTGA come from the germline V gene. CDR3 length: 15 residues. V dropped 1 base and J dropped 9 bases, with 16 bases sitting between them. The CDR3 DNA sequence: TGTGCCAGCAGCTTAAGTACCCAGGGAGGGGGTGAGCAGTTCTTC. Protein product: CASSLSTQGGGEQFF.

The V call is TRBV30, the J call TRBJ2-7, with TRBD1 matching 8 bases. With V trimmed by 5 bases and J by 6 bases, 12 bases remained unmatched. CDR1 and CDR2 (germline): GTSNPN, SVGIG (reference sequence). This CDR3 contains 14 residues. The CDR3 DNA reads TGTGCCTGGTCCCGGAGGGGCAGGGGGCGCGAGCAGTACTTC. Translation gives CAWSRRGRGREQYF.

This sequence joins TRBV5-1 and TRBJ2-2; the match to TRBD1 covers 10 bases. This CDR3 region has 14 residues. Trimming took 7 bases from V and 4 from J; bases not matched to a gene: 4. Looked up from germline, CDR1 is SGHRS and CDR2 is YFSETQ. The CDR3 spells CASGRTGGTGELFF. CDR3 DNA sequence: TGCGCCAGCGGGAGGACAGGGGGCACCGGGGAGCTGTTTTTT.

In this sample, this clonotype turned up a few times. The chain has TRBV20-1 and TRBJ2-3, with 10 nucleotides matching TRBD2. CDR3 length: 17 residues. Germline assignment: CDR1 DFQATT and CDR2 SNEGSKA (reference sequence). The trim removed 5 bases at V and 1 base at J, leaving 12 bases unmatched. The CDR3 DNA is TGCAGTGCTCCCAGGAGGCCAACTAGCGGGGGCACAGATACGCAGTATTTT. Encoded protein: CSAPRRPTSGGTDTQYF.

The chain has TRBV4-3 and TRBJ2-2; no reliable D call. The CDR3 covers 15 residues. The germline CDR1 and CDR2 sequences are LGHNA and YSLEER. V was shortened by 0 bases and J by 6 bases, with 11 bases between the two germline ends. This chain's CDR3 is CASSQEEGYAGELFF. Written as DNA, the CDR3 is TGCGCCAGCAGCCAAGAAGAAGGCTACGCCGGGGAGCTGTTTTTT.

The chain carries TRBV2 and TRBJ1-4; TRBD1 agrees at 7 bases. This CDR3 is built from 14 residues. In germline, CDR1 is SNHLY, CDR2 FYNNEI. Trimming at V came to 6 bases and at J to 8 bases, leaving 9 bases not matched to a gene. The CDR3 sequence: CASRADRALEKLFF. The DNA of the CDR3 is TGTGCCAGCAGAGCAGACAGGGCCCTCGAAAAACTGTTTTTT.

V gene TRBV12-3 or TRBV12-4 combines with J gene TRBJ1-1; the D gene is possibly TRBD1 (6 bases). The CDR3 runs to 11 residues. V lost 10 bases and J 8 bases, leaving 14 bases between the germline ends. Written as DNA, the CDR3 is TGTGCCATAACCGGGGGGCCCGAAGCTTTCTTT. Protein product: CAITGGPEAFF.

The table lists this clonotype with a few counts. The chain recombines TRBV20-1 with TRBJ1-5; 7 bases fit TRBD1. The ends lost 6 bases at V and 7 bases at J; junction bases unmatched: 9. CDR1 is DFQATT and CDR2 is SNEGSKA in the germline V gene (reference sequence). The CDR3 consists of 13 residues. The CDR3 DNA sequence: TGCAGTGCGCAGACAGGGACGCAACAGCCCCAGCATTTT. It encodes CSAQTGTQQPQHF.

A few counts support this clonotype. This chain uses TRBV19 with TRBJ2-7; D is possibly TRBD2 (5 bases). Germline-derived CDR1 and CDR2 are LNHDA and SQIVND (reference sequence). CDR3 length: 13 residues. The V gene lost 6 bases and the J gene lost 1 base, with 10 bases spanning the gap. CDR3 nucleotides: TGTGCCAGTAGCCGGGGTGGGTCCTACGAGCAGTACTTC. It codes for CASSRGGSYEQYF.

The chain has TRBV27 and TRBJ2-7; perhaps TRBD1 as D (6 bases). Germline CDR1 and CDR2: MNHEY and SMNVEV (reference sequence). The CDR3 length is 12 residues. V was shortened by 8 bases and J by 4 bases, with 12 bases between the two germline ends. CDR3 protein: CASGYREYEQYF. DNA for the CDR3: TGTGCCAGCGGATACAGGGAGTACGAGCAGTACTTC.

This rearrangement joins TRBV4-3 to TRBJ2-2, with TRBD2 identical over 8 bases. V gave up 1 base and J gave up 2 bases; unmatched junction bases: 6. From germline, CDR1 is LGHNA and CDR2 YSLEER. The CDR3 sequence is 17 residues long. As DNA, the CDR3 is TGCGCCAGCAGCCAAGTGATTAGCGGGACCAACACCGGGGAGCTGTTTTTT. Translating it yields CASSQVISGTNTGELFF.

The chain employs TRBV28 and TRBJ2-1, with 11 positions matching TRBD2. CDR3 size: 15 residues. CDR1 MDHEN and CDR2 SYDVKM come from the germline V gene. V trimming: 8 bases; J trimming: 4 bases; junction bases outside the gene matches: 7. In nucleotides, the CDR3 is TGTGCCAGCCTTAGCGGGGGGGCCGTTTACAATGAGCAGTTCTTC. Its translation is CASLSGGAVYNEQFF.

V is TRBV4-1 and J is TRBJ2-3; D is unclear. This CDR3 region has 13 residues. Germline V gene data show CDR1 as MGHRA and CDR2 as YSYEKL. Trimming left V 4 bases short and J 5 bases short, with 10 bases between. CDR3 sequence reads: CASSLTQRDTQYF. In DNA form, the CDR3 reads TGCGCCAGCAGCCTAACCCAGAGAGATACGCAGTATTTT.

This rearrangement joins TRBV20-1 to TRBJ2-1; the D gene is possibly TRBD2 (5 bases). In germline, CDR1 is DFQATT, CDR2 SNEGSKA (reference sequence). Trimming removed 0 bases from V and 6 bases from J, with 18 bases in between. The length of the CDR3 is 16 residues. In nucleotides, the CDR3 is TGCAGTGCTAGAGATGTTGGGCGGGTTCTCCCCAATGAGCAGTTCTTC. This sequence encodes CSARDVGRVLPNEQFF.

This clonotype has at least ten counts. The chain recombines TRBV15 with TRBJ2-7; D tentatively fits TRBD1 or TRBD2 (5 bases each). The CDR3 covers 15 residues. V was pared by 0 bases and J by 2 bases, with 11 bases between. Germline CDR1 reads LNHNV; CDR2 reads YYDKDF (reference sequence). This CDR3 reads CATSRDDSGTYEQYF. In DNA, the CDR3 is TGTGCCACCAGCAGAGATGACAGCGGTACCTACGAGCAGTACTTC.